The 17 T cell receptor beta chains reported below all come from one sample, sequenced in a study of regulatory T cells in long-lasting Graves disease. CDR3-region Arm-PCR and iRepertoire HTBI primers produced the TCR beta libraries. TCRdb recomputed calls from the multiplex PCR reads with MiXCR, one row per CDR3 protein. The table lists 200,000 to 250,000 distinct CDR3 sequences, roughly 20% of them singletons. Time point indicated: newly diagnosed GD, antithyroid drugs for less than 3 months. The TCR library was made from RNA extracted from PBMCs. The same specimen was also included in a second study, on T cells in Graves' hyperthyroidism and ophthalmopathy.

Sequencing was performed on peripheral blood mononuclear cells (PBMCs), taken at new diagnosis, from a patient treated with antithyroid drugs. The receptors come from a woman aged 25 to 39 with Graves disease.

This clonotype came up once. J is TRBJ1-1 and V is TRBV12-3 or TRBV12-4; D is unresolved. V lost 7 bases, J lost 1 base, and 16 bases lay in between. This CDR3 contains 15 residues. The CDR3 sequence: CASTSNRETNTEAFF. In DNA, the CDR3 is TGTGCCAGCACCTCTAATAGGGAGACGAACACTGAAGCTTTCTTT.

This clonotype showed up just a few times. V usage is TRBV5-1 and J usage is TRBJ2-1; 7 bases are shared with TRBD1. V trimming: 0 bases; J trimming: 2 bases; junction bases outside the gene matches: 5. Germline CDR1 SGHRS, CDR2 YFSETQ. The CDR3 runs 16 residues. In nucleotides, the CDR3 is TGCGCCAGCAGCTTGGGACCAGGGGGTCCCTACAATGAGCAGTTCTTC. Its translation is CASSLGPGGPYNEQFF. The variable domain in full, completed from reference TRBV5-1 and TRBJ2-1, reads KAGVTQTPRYLIKTRGQQVTLSCSPISGHRSVSWYQQTPGQGLQFLFEYFSETQRNKGNFPGRFSGRQFSNSRSEMNVSTLELGDSALYLCASSLGPGGPYNEQFFGPGTRLTVL.

Regarding this clonotype: One base away lies a much larger clone, so this may be a sequencing read error. V gene TRBV18 combines with J gene TRBJ1-5; 8 positions agree with TRBD1. The germline V gene encodes CDR1 KGHSH and CDR2 LQKENI. This CDR3 comprises 14 residues. The CDR3 nucleotides read TGTGCCAACTCAAAGACAGGGGGCAATCAGCCCCAGCATTTT. It specifies CANSKTGGNQPQHF.

The chain recombines TRBV4-1 with TRBJ2-7; tentatively, D is TRBD1 (5 bases). The V end lost 4 bases, the J end lost 2 bases, and 9 bases lay between the germline ends. Germline assignment: CDR1 MGHRA and CDR2 YSYEKL. The CDR3 covers 13 residues. The CDR3 loop reads CASSLQGTYEQYF. The CDR3 region has the DNA TGCGCCAGCAGCCTCCAGGGAACCTACGAGCAGTACTTC.

This clonotype was observed at least ten times. The CDR3 loop is CASSSGEPTLQEQYF. CDR3 coding DNA: TGTGCCAGCAGTTCCGGTGAGCCGACGCTTCAGGAGCAGTACTTC. V usage is TRBV9 and J usage is TRBJ2-7; no definite D call. This CDR3 comprises 15 residues. Trimming removed 5 bases from V and 7 bases from J, with 22 bases in between. Germline V gives CDR1 SGDLS, CDR2 YYNGEE.

V is TRBV6-1 and J is TRBJ2-1, with 8 bases matching TRBD2. Per germline, CDR1 MNHNS and CDR2 SASEGT. The CDR3 runs 17 residues. Trimming cost V 1 base and J 10 bases; bases outside gene matches: 15. DNA for the CDR3: TGTGCCAGCAGTGAAGATGAAGCGGGAGAACCGTTAGTAGAGCAGTTCTTC. This translates into CASSEDEAGEPLVEQFF.

The V gene is TRBV10-3, the J gene TRBJ2-3; 13 nucleotides align to TRBD2. The CDR3 loop spans 14 amino acids. The junction had 7 bases not matched to a gene; V was cut back by 10 bases and J by 6 bases. Germline loops: CDR1 ENHRY, CDR2 SYGVKD. CDR3 sequence reads: CATTGLAGPDTQYF. CDR3 nucleotides: TGTGCCACCACGGGACTAGCGGGGCCGGATACGCAGTATTTT.

This clonotype was seen at least ten times. The chain is built from TRBV28 and TRBJ1-3, with a tentative D call TRBD1 (6 bases). The CDR3 runs 16 residues. The V gene's germline CDR1 is MDHEN and CDR2 SYDVKM. The V gene lost 5 bases and the J gene lost 0 bases, with 14 bases spanning the gap. CDR3 loop: CASSAPGGGSGNTIYF. CDR3 nucleotide sequence: TGTGCCAGCAGTGCCCCTGGAGGGGGCTCTGGAAACACCATATATTTT.

This clonotype was seen at least ten times. The chain has TRBV4-1 and TRBJ2-7, with D possibly TRBD2 on 6 matching bases. Germline loops: CDR1 MGHRA, CDR2 YSYEKL. CDR3 size: 14 residues. V was cut by 1 base and J by 6 bases, with 13 bases left in between. In DNA, the CDR3 is TGCGCCAGCAGCCAAGCGCTAGCGTCGAGCGAGCAGTACTTC. This codes for CASSQALASSEQYF.

Regarding this clonotype: This may stem from a read error, because a much larger clone lies one nucleotide away. The rearrangement joins TRBV20-1 to TRBJ2-3; the D gene is possibly TRBD2 (6 bases). CDR3 length: 15 residues. Germline V gene lookup returns CDR1 DFQATT and CDR2 SNEGSKA (reference sequence). V was shortened by 5 bases and J by 3 bases, with 18 bases between the two germline ends. CDR3 protein: CSAERVERHTDTQYF. Here the CDR3 DNA reads TGCAGTGCTGAGCGGGTGGAAAGGCATACAGATACGCAGTATTTT.

This clonotype has just one count. The chain links TRBV28 to TRBJ2-3, with 8 bases identical to TRBD2. This CDR3 is 13 amino acids long. Germline V gene sequence: CDR1 MDHEN, CDR2 SYDVKM. J lost 5 bases, V lost 7 bases, and 5 bases had no gene match. In DNA form, the CDR3 reads TGTGCCAGCAAGCGGGAGTGGGGAGATACGCAGTATTTT. Protein sequence: CASKREWGDTQYF. Combining the CDR3 with reference TRBV28 and TRBJ2-3 gives the whole variable domain DVKVTQSSRYLVKRTGEKVFLECVQDMDHENMFWYRQDPGLGLRLIYFSYDVKMKEKGDIPEGYSVSREKKERFSLILESASTNQTSMYLCASKREWGDTQYFGPGTRLTVL.

This clonotype was seen many times. CDR3 residues: CASRRDGGSNQPQHF. The CDR3 DNA reads TGTGCCAGCAGACGGGACGGCGGGAGCAATCAGCCCCAGCATTTT. The chain joins TRBV12-3 or TRBV12-4 to TRBJ1-5; a possible D gene is TRBD1 (5 bases). This CDR3 is 15 amino acids long. Trimming left V 6 bases short and J 1 base short, with 13 bases between.

This clonotype was detected ten times or more. The J gene is TRBJ2-7, the V gene TRBV9; D is uncertain. CDR3 length: 14 residues. Trimming took 1 base from V and 3 from J, leaving 11 bases between them. Per the germline V gene, CDR1 is SGDLS and CDR2 is YYNGEE. CDR3 DNA sequence: TGTGCCAGCAGCGTACTCGCCGGCAACTACGAGCAGTACTTC. Its translation is CASSVLAGNYEQYF.

There are many counts of this clonotype. The V call is TRBV27, the J call TRBJ1-6; tentative D call: TRBD1 (5 bases). Per the germline V gene, CDR1 is MNHEY and CDR2 is SMNVEV (reference sequence). Trimming cost V 4 bases and J 8 bases, with 12 bases left between them. The CDR3 totals 14 residues. The CDR3 loop is CASSWDGPHSPLHF. The CDR3 coding sequence is TGTGCCAGCAGTTGGGACGGACCCCATTCACCCCTCCACTTT.

There are many counts of this clonotype. This chain connects TRBV12-3 or TRBV12-4 to TRBJ2-3, with D perhaps given as TRBD1 or TRBD2 (5 bases each). The CDR3 extends over 18 amino acids. V was trimmed by 5 bases and J by 0 bases, leaving 21 bases between them. This CDR3 is CASSKVAPGTASTDTQYF. Written as DNA, the CDR3 is TGTGCCAGCAGTAAAGTGGCCCCCGGGACGGCCAGCACAGATACGCAGTATTTT.

This clonotype came up a few times. The chain carries TRBV19 and TRBJ2-1, with D unclear. V shed 7 bases and J shed 7 bases, with 23 bases lying between them. CDR3 length equals 16 residues. Germline V gives CDR1 LNHDA, CDR2 SQIVND (reference sequence). CDR3 sequence: CASKNSRQATTNEQFF. CDR3 nucleotides: TGTGCCAGTAAAAATTCCCGGCAGGCTACTACGAATGAGCAGTTCTTC.

The table lists this clonotype with many counts. The genes are TRBV28 and TRBJ1-2; no clear D gene. The V end was cut by 6 bases, the J end by 5 bases, with 13 bases between. This CDR3 is 13 amino acids long. Looked up from germline, CDR1 is MDHEN and CDR2 is SYDVKM. The CDR3 reads CASSLAPRYGYTF. The CDR3, as DNA: TGTGCCAGCAGCCTGGCGCCACGGTATGGCTACACCTTC.